This T cell receptor (beta chain) was obtained from a study of cytomegalovirus exposure and HLA in healthy donors. Study-wide context: Around 200 million T cells yielded more than 95 million unique TCR beta sequences, as an earlier analysis found.

As concerns this clone: Its antigen is unknown.

Germline V gene data show CDR1 as SGHTA and CDR2 as FQGTGA. The CDR3 spans 14 residues. The germline V and J ends were trimmed by 0 bases and 7 bases, with 7 bases remaining between them. Study-level results: Upon later analysis, TCR association rates were observed to vary by HLA locus, being highest for DRB1 and lowest for HLA-C. TCR beta V- and J-gene trimming, according to a later analysis, was linked to a missense DCLRE1C variant.

With 60 Vbeta and 13 Jbeta primers, the PCR was carried out. Clones were sequenced by immunoSEQ multiplex PCR, and TCRdb holds only the in-frame ones, with some missing. The profile shows roughly 51,000 clones, around 82% of them singletons. The chain joins TRBV7-3 to TRBJ1-6; D remains ambiguous. This TCR was recovered from a boy between 10 and 17 years old in good health and CMV-seropositive. Material: PBMCs. The CDR3 region is CASSLTVGNSPLHF. The CDR3 DNA follows: TGTGCCAGCAGCTTAACAGTTGGCAATTCACCCCTCCACTTT.